This T cell receptor beta chain was profiled in a study of shared clonotypes between healthy human individuals. Repertoires were generated with immunoSEQ multiplex PCR, while TCRdb's copy carries only in-frame clones and drops some. This table holds about 2.4 million clones, 80% to 95% found once. CDR1 is GTSNPN and CDR2 is SVGIG in the germline V gene (reference sequence). The CDR3 is made up of 13 amino acids. V dropped 1 base and J dropped 5 bases, with 11 bases sitting between them. The source material was naive CD4+ T cells from PBMCs. Subset of the sample: CD45RA+ positively selected. The genes are TRBV30 and TRBJ1-1; TRBD1 might be the D (6 bases). The sequence was obtained from a man in his late teens or twenties in good health. Some clones in this sample may be carry-over from other donors' samples. The CDR3 protein is CAWSGVRGTEAFF. The CDR3 DNA sequence: TGTGCCTGGAGTGGGGTGAGGGGGACTGAAGCTTTCTTT. The full variable domain, completed using reference TRBV30 and TRBJ1-1, is SQTIHQWPATLVQPVGSPLSLECTVEGTSNPNLYWYRQAAGRGLQLLFYSVGIGQISSEVPQNLSASRPQDRQFILSSKKLLLSDSGFYLCAWSGVRGTEAFFGQGTRLTVV.